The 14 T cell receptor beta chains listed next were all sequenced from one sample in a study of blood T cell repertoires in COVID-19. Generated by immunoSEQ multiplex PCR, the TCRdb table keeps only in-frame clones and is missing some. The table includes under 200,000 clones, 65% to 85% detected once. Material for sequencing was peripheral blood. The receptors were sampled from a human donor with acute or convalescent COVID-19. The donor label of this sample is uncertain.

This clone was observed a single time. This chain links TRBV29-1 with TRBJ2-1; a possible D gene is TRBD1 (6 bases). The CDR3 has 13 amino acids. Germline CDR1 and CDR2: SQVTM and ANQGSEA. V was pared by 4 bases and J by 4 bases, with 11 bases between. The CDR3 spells CSVASGVYNEQFF. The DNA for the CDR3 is TGCAGCGTTGCGTCAGGGGTTTACAATGAGCAGTTCTTC.

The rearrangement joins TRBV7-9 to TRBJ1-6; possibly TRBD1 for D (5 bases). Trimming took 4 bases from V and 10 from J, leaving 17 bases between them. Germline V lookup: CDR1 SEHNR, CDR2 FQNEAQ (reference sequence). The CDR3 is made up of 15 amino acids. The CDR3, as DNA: TGTGCCAGCAGCTCCTTAACGGGGGTTAGGTCACCCCTCCACTTT. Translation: CASSSLTGVRSPLHF.

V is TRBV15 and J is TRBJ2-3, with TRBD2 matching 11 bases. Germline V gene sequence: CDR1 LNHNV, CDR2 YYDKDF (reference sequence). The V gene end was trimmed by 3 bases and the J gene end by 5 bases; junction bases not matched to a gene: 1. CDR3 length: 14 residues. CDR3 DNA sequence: TGTGCCACCAGCAGCGGACTAGCGGGAGATACGCAGTATTTT. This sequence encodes CATSSGLAGDTQYF. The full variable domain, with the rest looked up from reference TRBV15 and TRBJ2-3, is DAMVIQNPRYQVTQFGKPVTLSCSQTLNHNVMYWYQQKSSQAPKLLFHYYDKDFNNEADTPDNFQSRRPNTSFCFLDIRSPGLGDTAMYLCATSSGLAGDTQYFGPGTRLTVL.

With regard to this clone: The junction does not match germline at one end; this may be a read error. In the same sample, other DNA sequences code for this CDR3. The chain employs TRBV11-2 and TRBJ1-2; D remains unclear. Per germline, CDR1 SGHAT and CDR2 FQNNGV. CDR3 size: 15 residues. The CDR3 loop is CASAGGSDKVGGYTF. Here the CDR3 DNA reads TGCGCCAGCGCGGGTGGCAGTGATAAGGTAGGAGGCTACACCTTC.

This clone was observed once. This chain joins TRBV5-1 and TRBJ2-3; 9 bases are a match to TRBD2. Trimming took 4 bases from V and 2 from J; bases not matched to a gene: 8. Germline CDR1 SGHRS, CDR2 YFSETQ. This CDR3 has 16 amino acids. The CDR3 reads CASSPALAGNTDTQYF. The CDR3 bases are TGCGCCAGCAGCCCCGCCCTAGCGGGAAACACAGATACGCAGTATTTT.

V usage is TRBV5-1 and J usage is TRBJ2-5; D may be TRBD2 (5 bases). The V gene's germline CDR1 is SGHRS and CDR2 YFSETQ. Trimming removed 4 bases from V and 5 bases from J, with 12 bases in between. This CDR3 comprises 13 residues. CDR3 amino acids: CASSPASFETQYF. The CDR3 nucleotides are TGCGCCAGCAGCCCCGCTAGCTTTGAGACCCAGTACTTC.

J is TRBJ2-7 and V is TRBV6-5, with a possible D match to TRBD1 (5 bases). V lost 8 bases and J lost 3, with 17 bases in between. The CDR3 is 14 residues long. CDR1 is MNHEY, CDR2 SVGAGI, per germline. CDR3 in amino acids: CASGLRGQLYEQYF. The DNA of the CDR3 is TGTGCCAGCGGCCTAAGGGGCCAACTCTACGAGCAGTACTTC.

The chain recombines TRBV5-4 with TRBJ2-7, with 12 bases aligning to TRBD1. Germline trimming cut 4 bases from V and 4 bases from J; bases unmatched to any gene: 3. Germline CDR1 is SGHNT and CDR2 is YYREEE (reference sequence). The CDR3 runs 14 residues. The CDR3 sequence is CASSRDRGPYEQYF. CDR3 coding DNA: TGTGCCAGCAGCCGGGACAGGGGGCCTTACGAGCAGTACTTC.

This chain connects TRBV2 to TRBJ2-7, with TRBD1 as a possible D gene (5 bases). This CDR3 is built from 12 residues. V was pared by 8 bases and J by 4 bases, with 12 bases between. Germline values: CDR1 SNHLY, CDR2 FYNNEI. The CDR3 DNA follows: TGTGCCAGCGGGTTGACAGAATACGAGCAGTACTTC. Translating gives CASGLTEYEQYF.

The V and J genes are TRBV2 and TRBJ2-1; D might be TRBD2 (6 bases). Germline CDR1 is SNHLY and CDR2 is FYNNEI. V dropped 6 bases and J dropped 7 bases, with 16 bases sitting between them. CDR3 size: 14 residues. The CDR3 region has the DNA TGTGCCAGCAGGGGGGGACCCCCGGATAATGAGCAGTTCTTC. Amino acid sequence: CASRGGPPDNEQFF.

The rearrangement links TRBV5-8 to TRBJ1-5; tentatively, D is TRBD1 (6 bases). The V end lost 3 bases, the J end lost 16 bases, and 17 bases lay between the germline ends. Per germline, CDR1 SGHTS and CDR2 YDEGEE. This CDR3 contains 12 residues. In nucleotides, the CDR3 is TGTGCCAGCAGCTACCTGGGGGCGACAGTACATTTT. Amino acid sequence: CASSYLGATVHF. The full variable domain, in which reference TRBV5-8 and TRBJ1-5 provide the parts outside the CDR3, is EAGVTQSPTHLIKTRGQQATLRCSPISGHTSVYWYQQALGLGLQFLLWYDEGEERNRGNFPPRFSGRQFPNYSSELNVNALELEDSALYLCASSYLGATVHFGDGTRLSIL.

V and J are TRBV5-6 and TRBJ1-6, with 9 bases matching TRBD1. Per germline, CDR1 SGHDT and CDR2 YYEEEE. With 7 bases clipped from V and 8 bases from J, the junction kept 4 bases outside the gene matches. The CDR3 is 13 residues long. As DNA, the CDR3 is TGTGCCAGCGCGGGACAGGGATATTCACCCCTCCACTTT. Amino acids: CASAGQGYSPLHF.

This CDR3 is CASSPGTYMGEQYF. In DNA form, the CDR3 reads TGTGCCAGCAGTCCCGGGACTTACATGGGTGAGCAGTACTTC. The chain joins TRBV6-5 to TRBJ2-7, with D perhaps matching TRBD2 (6 bases). Trimming pared 5 bases from V and 7 bases from J, leaving 18 bases between. The germline V gene has CDR1 MNHEY and CDR2 SVGAGI. The CDR3 has 14 residues.

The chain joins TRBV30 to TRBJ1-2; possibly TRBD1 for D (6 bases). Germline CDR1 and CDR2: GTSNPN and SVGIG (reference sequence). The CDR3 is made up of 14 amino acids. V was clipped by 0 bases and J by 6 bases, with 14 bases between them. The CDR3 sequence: CAWSVGGGYDGYTF. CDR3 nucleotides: TGTGCCTGGAGTGTAGGGGGGGGCTATGATGGCTACACCTTC.